This is a list of T cell receptor beta chains from one sample in a study of T cell responses to AZD1222 COVID-19 vaccine. Profiling relied on immunoSEQ multiplex PCR, and the TCRdb table lists in-frame clones only, not all of them. The sample includes over 85,000 clones, less than 95% seen only once; the top ten take about 3%. Sequences were derived from peripheral blood, sampled 28 days after the second AZD1222 dose. The source of these receptors is an adult who received the AZD1222 COVID-19 vaccine. The CDR3 runs from the conserved cysteine through the conserved F or W. A D gene is named only where the DNA matches it firmly. Size values are once, few and many counts, or a class for expanded clones, and some rows have none.

V: TRBV24-1
size: -
D: -
J: TRBJ2-3
CDR3: CATSDPRGEYF
DNA: TGTGCCACCAGTGATCCCCGAGGGGAGTATTTT

V: TRBV19
size: -
D: -
J: TRBJ1-4
CDR3: CASSISWVEKLFF
DNA: TGTGCCAGTAGTATTAGCTGGGTTGAAAAACTGTTTTTT

V: TRBV27
size: -
D: TRBD1
J: TRBJ1-1
CDR3: CASSTTGGRTEAFF
DNA: TGTGCCAGCAGTACAACAGGGGGCAGAACTGAAGCTTTCTTT

V: TRBV28
size: -
D: TRBD1
J: TRBJ1-4
CDR3: CASSPRDRGEKLFF
DNA: TGTGCCAGCAGTCCCCGGGACAGGGGTGAAAAACTGTTTTTT

V: TRBV2
size: -
D: TRBD1
J: TRBJ2-7
CDR3: CASGAGTGFHEQYF
DNA: TGTGCCAGCGGTGCCGGGACAGGGTTCCACGAGCAGTACTTC

V: TRBV4-1
size: -
D: -
J: TRBJ1-2
CDR3: CASSRSFSNYGYTF
DNA: TGCGCCAGCAGCCGCTCTTTCTCTAACTATGGCTACACCTTC

V: TRBV19
size: -
D: -
J: TRBJ2-7
CDR3: CASSTYVVAASSYEQYF
DNA: TGTGCCAGTAGTACCTATGTCGTGGCAGCGAGCTCCTACGAGCAGTACTTC

V: TRBV15
size: -
D: -
J: TRBJ1-4
CDR3: CATSKPGAEEKLFF
DNA: TGTGCCACCAGCAAGCCAGGAGCGGAGGAAAAACTGTTTTTT

V: TRBV3-1/TRBV3-2
size: -
D: -
J: TRBJ2-2
CDR3: CASSQGPRGPTGELFF
DNA: TGTGCCAGCAGCCAAGGTCCCAGGGGCCCAACCGGGGAGCTGTTTTTT

V: TRBV6-5
size: -
D: -
J: TRBJ1-1
CDR3: CASSSQGGTEAFF
DNA: TGTGCCAGCAGTTCACAGGGAGGTACTGAAGCTTTCTTT

V: TRBV7-9
size: -
D: TRBD1
J: TRBJ2-7
CDR3: CASTRDRAYEQYF
DNA: TGTGCCAGCACCCGGGACAGGGCCTACGAGCAGTACTTC

V: TRBV6-2/TRBV6-3
size: -
D: -
J: TRBJ1-2
CDR3: CASSYARNYGYTF
DNA: TGTGCCAGCAGTTACGCCCGAAACTATGGCTACACCTTC

V: TRBV5-4
size: -
D: -
J: TRBJ1-2
CDR3: CASSLQSGYTF
DNA: TGTGCCAGCAGCTTACAATCTGGCTACACCTTC

V: TRBV28
size: -
D: -
J: TRBJ1-2
CDR3: CASSLGAGYGYTF
DNA: TGTGCCAGCAGTTTAGGGGCAGGGTATGGCTACACCTTC

V: TRBV6-5
size: -
D: TRBD2
J: TRBJ2-7
CDR3: CASSYAGLAGDEQYF
DNA: TGTGCCAGCAGTTACGCTGGACTAGCGGGAGACGAGCAGTACTTC

V: TRBV5-6
size: -
D: TRBD1
J: TRBJ2-1
CDR3: CASSIQGLDEQFF
DNA: TGTGCCAGCAGCATACAGGGGTTGGATGAGCAGTTCTTC

V: TRBV19
size: -
D: -
J: TRBJ1-4
CDR3: CASSPLYGTGANEKLFF
DNA: TGTGCCAGTTCTCCTCTATACGGGACGGGGGCGAATGAAAAACTGTTTTTT

V: TRBV13
size: -
D: -
J: TRBJ2-7
CDR3: CASSLRRVVGEQYF
DNA: TGTGCCAGCAGCTTACGTAGGGTTGTCGGCGAGCAGTACTTC

V: TRBV29-1
size: once
D: -
J: TRBJ1-1
CDR3: CSVSTGSTEAFF
DNA: TGCAGCGTATCGACAGGATCCACTGAAGCTTTCTTT

V: TRBV18
size: -
D: -
J: TRBJ2-2
CDR3: CASSAKRRGHTGELFF
DNA: TGTGCCAGCTCAGCCAAACGGCGGGGCCACACCGGGGAGCTGTTTTTT

V: TRBV19
size: -
D: TRBD1
J: TRBJ2-7
CDR3: CASSLRDRSNKQYF
DNA: TGTGCCAGTAGTCTCCGGGACAGGTCAAACAAGCAGTACTTC

V: TRBV6-1
size: few
D: -
J: TRBJ1-5
CDR3: CASSEHRPTQSNQPQHF
DNA: TGTGCCAGCAGTGAACACAGGCCGACGCAGAGCAATCAGCCCCAGCATTTT

V: TRBV7-8
size: -
D: -
J: TRBJ1-2
CDR3: CASSPWGDGYTF
DNA: TGTGCCAGCAGCCCCTGGGGGGACGGCTACACCTTC

V: TRBV6-5
size: -
D: -
J: TRBJ1-2
CDR3: CASSLWREGYTF
DNA: TGTGCCAGCAGTCTTTGGCGGGAAGGCTACACCTTC

V: TRBV1
size: -
D: -
J: TRBJ2-5
CDR3: CTSSQDLRGPQETQYF
DNA: TGCACCAGCAGCCAAGATCTGCGGGGCCCCCAAGAGACCCAGTACTTC

V: TRBV7-2
size: -
D: TRBD2
J: TRBJ2-3
CDR3: CASRRRGRTSGGPADTQYF
DNA: TGTGCCAGCAGAAGAAGGGGACGGACTAGCGGGGGGCCAGCAGATACGCAGTATTTT

V: TRBV4-1
size: once
D: TRBD2
J: TRBJ2-7
CDR3: CASSRSRNIAGGGSYEQYF
DNA: TGCGCCAGCAGCCGGTCGCGGAACATAGCGGGGGGAGGCTCCTACGAGCAGTACTTC

V: TRBV4-2
size: -
D: TRBD1
J: TRBJ1-2
CDR3: CASSDRTGRGYTF
DNA: TGTGCCAGCAGCGACAGGACAGGACGCGGCTACACCTTC